This T cell receptor beta chain was recorded in a study of cytomegalovirus exposure and HLA in healthy donors. About the research overall: Early on, a data release was issued that held approximately 78 million unique TCRs from HLA-typed donors. Overall study results and limits: Per a later analysis, HLA-associated TCR beta chains showed more clonal expansion than other, equally common TCR beta chains. Later analysis identified a missense DCLRE1C variant that was linked to TCR beta V- and J-gene trimming. Most likely, a cluster of highly shared sequence variants arose as a sequencing artifact.

Turning to this clone: Antigen: not known.

Germline V CDR1 and CDR2: MNHEY, SMNVEV (reference sequence). There are 13 residues in the CDR3. V shed 3 bases and J 7 bases; nucleotides not matched to a gene: 3. The PCR employed 60 Vbeta primers together with 13 Jbeta primers. Profiling relied on immunoSEQ multiplex PCR, and the TCRdb table lists in-frame clones only, not all of them. The repertoire holds around 120,000 clones, with 75% to 90% as singletons. The sequencing sample was made of PBMCs. The chain combines TRBV27 with TRBJ1-5, with 7 bases fitting TRBD1. The sequence derives from a woman aged 40 to 50 in good health and CMV-seronegative. This CDR3 reads CASSLTGWQPQHF. The DNA of the CDR3 is TGTGCCAGCAGTTTGACAGGGTGGCAGCCCCAGCATTTT.